This TCR beta chain was captured by sequencing in a study of blood T cell repertoires in COVID-19. The protocol was immunoSEQ multiplex PCR, while the TCRdb copy is restricted to in-frame clones and leaves out a portion. This sample has about 86,000 clones, with 65% to 85% found just once. Losses at the gene ends were 0 bases for V and 6 bases for J; bases not matched to a gene: 5. This CDR3 has 16 residues. CDR1 is SGHRS and CDR2 is YFSETQ in the germline V gene. This chain links TRBV5-1 with TRBJ2-3; 12 nucleotides agree with TRBD2. What was sequenced was peripheral blood. The receptor's source is a man in his 70s with acute or convalescent COVID-19. CDR3 DNA sequence: TGCGCCAGCAGCTTGGTACTAGCGGGGGGTGTGGATACGCAGTATTTT. Translation gives CASSLVLAGGVDTQYF.